A selection of T cell receptor beta chains follows, all from one sample in a study of blood T cell repertoires in COVID-19. Here immunoSEQ multiplex PCR was the method, and the copy in TCRdb shows in-frame clones only, minus some. This sample has 100,000 or so clones, with 90% to 95% found just once. The specimen was peripheral blood. All receptors derive from a human donor with active COVID-19. The donor label of this sample is uncertain. CDR3s include the opening cysteine and the closing phenylalanine or tryptophan. Fields, in order: D gene, J gene, V gene, clone size, CDR3 DNA, CDR3 protein. The D gene is left open where the match is weak. A clone size is listed for some rows: how often the clone was seen (once, few, many), or a class if it is expanded.

>-|TRBJ2-3|TRBV4-3|-
TGCGCCAGCAGCCAAGTGAGCAGGGAAGATACGCAGTATTTT
CASSQVSREDTQYF
>TRBD1|TRBJ1-5|TRBV18|-
TGTGCCAGCTCAATGACAGGGGTGAATCAGCCCCAGCATTTT
CASSMTGVNQPQHF
>-|TRBJ1-6|TRBV6-2/TRBV6-3|once
TGTGCCAGCAGTAACGGACTGAGCTATAATTCACCCCTCCACTTT
CASSNGLSYNSPLHF
>-|TRBJ2-5|TRBV28|-
TGTGCCAGCAGTCCTAGGCCCGGGACCCAGTACTTC
CASSPRPGTQYF
>-|TRBJ2-1|TRBV6-6|-
TGTGCCAGCAGTTACGGGACACTACACAATGAGCAGTTCTTC
CASSYGTLHNEQFF
>-|TRBJ1-1|TRBV19|-
TGTGCCAGTAGCCCCTATGGTACCCGTGAAGCTTTCTTT
CASSPYGTREAFF
>TRBD1|TRBJ2-7|TRBV14|-
TGTGCCAGCAGCCATGCGACAGGGGGTTATAAGGACGAGCAGTACTTC
CASSHATGGYKDEQYF
>-|TRBJ2-3|TRBV7-2|-
TGTGCCAGCAGCTTACAAGCTACCAGCACAGATACGCAGTATTTT
CASSLQATSTDTQYF
>-|TRBJ1-2|TRBV21-1|-
TGTGCCAGCAGCAAAGTTCTCTGTAAGCAAAACTATGGCTACACCTTC
CASSKVLCKQNYGYTF
>TRBD1|TRBJ1-6|TRBV3-1/TRBV3-2|-
TGTGCCAGCACCCAGGGGGCTTACTCACCCCTCCACTTT
CASTQGAYSPLHF
>TRBD1|TRBJ1-4|TRBV4-1|once
TGCGCCAGCAGCCAAGATCCAGGGGGCGGGACTAATGAAAAACTGTTTTTT
CASSQDPGGGTNEKLFF
>TRBD1|TRBJ1-5|TRBV7-8|-
TGTGCCAGCAGCACCGGGACAGGGGGCAATCAGCCCCAGCATTTT
CASSTGTGGNQPQHF
>TRBD2|TRBJ2-7|TRBV20-1|-
TGCAGTGCCTACGGGGGGGGCGAGCAGTACTTC
CSAYGGGEQYF
>TRBD1|TRBJ1-5|TRBV18|-
TGTGCCAGCTCGTCGACAGGGAACGATCAGCCCCAGCATTTT
CASSSTGNDQPQHF
>-|TRBJ1-5|TRBV2|-
TGTGCCAGCAGTCAGAATAGCAATCAGCCCCAGCATTTT
CASSQNSNQPQHF
>-|TRBJ2-7|TRBV5-6|-
TGTGCCAGCAGCTTGGGGGGACATAGGAGCTCCTACGAGCAGTACTTC
CASSLGGHRSSYEQYF
>-|TRBJ1-5|TRBV18|few
TGTGCCAGCTCAACCCAGGGTTACAATCAGCCCCAGCATTTT
CASSTQGYNQPQHF
>TRBD2|TRBJ2-4|TRBV7-2|-
TGTGCCAGCAGCTTAGGTCGGGAGGTCCCGGGGGAGTACTTC
CASSLGREVPGEYF
>-|TRBJ2-6|TRBV4-1|-
TGCGCCAGCAGCCAAGACTTCACATCTGGGGCCAACGTCCTGACTTTC
CASSQDFTSGANVLTF
>TRBD1|TRBJ1-2|TRBV12-3/TRBV12-4|-
TGTGCCAGCAGACCAACAGGGGAGAATGGCTACACCTTC
CASRPTGENGYTF
>TRBD2|TRBJ2-1|TRBV9|-
TGTGCCAGCAGCATCTTAGCGGGGAGCTCCTACAATGAGCAGTTCTTC
CASSILAGSSYNEQFF
>TRBD1|TRBJ1-6|TRBV5-1|-
TGCGCCAGCAGCGCTTCAGGGGGTATAAATTCACCCCTCCACTTT
CASSASGGINSPLHF
>TRBD2|TRBJ2-3|TRBV20-1|-
TGCAGTGCTAGTTCAGCGGGGGGAATCTCAGATACGCAGTATTTT
CSASSAGGISDTQYF
>-|TRBJ1-2|TRBV6-6|-
TGTGCCAGCAGTTACGAGAGGGGGGGGAACTATGGCTACACCTTC
CASSYERGGNYGYTF
>-|TRBJ2-4|TRBV18|-
TGTGCCAGCTCACCAAACTACGGGAGGGGGCAAAACATTCAGTACTTC
CASSPNYGRGQNIQYF
>-|TRBJ2-3|TRBV3-1/TRBV3-2|-
TGTGCCAGCAGCCAATCCATGGATACGCAGTATTTT
CASSQSMDTQYF
>-|TRBJ2-5|TRBV5-1|-
TGCGCCAGCAGCACGGGGTGGGTACGAGAGACCCAGTACTTC
CASSTGWVRETQYF
>-|TRBJ2-1|TRBV6-5|-
TGTGCCAGCAGTTTGAAGGCGGTCTCCTACAATGAGCAGTTCTTC
CASSLKAVSYNEQFF
>-|TRBJ2-5|TRBV9|-
TGTGCCAGCAGCGGAGGGGGGGGTGGAGAGACCCAGTACTTC
CASSGGGGGETQYF
>TRBD1|TRBJ2-7|TRBV19|-
TGTGCCAGTAGTTCACGAGACAGGGGCTCCCCCTACGAGCAGTACTTC
CASSSRDRGSPYEQYF
>-|TRBJ1-6|TRBV7-2|-
TGTGCCAGCAGCCTTCCGGGGGGGAATTCACCCCTCCACTTT
CASSLPGGNSPLHF
>-|TRBJ1-1|TRBV15|-
TGTGCCACCAGCAGAGGGAGAGGGAACACTGAAGCTTTCTTT
CATSRGRGNTEAFF
>TRBD1|TRBJ1-1|TRBV12-3/TRBV12-4|-
TGTGCCAGCAGCGCAACAGGGGGCACTGAAGCTTTCTTT
CASSATGGTEAFF
>-|TRBJ2-7|TRBV7-9|few
TGTGCCAGCAGCTCCAGTACAAGCTCCTACGAGCAGTACTTC
CASSSSTSSYEQYF
>TRBD1|TRBJ1-4|TRBV6-1|-
TGTGCCAGCAGTGAGGGACAGGGGGTCCGGGGAGAAAAACTGTTTTTT
CASSEGQGVRGEKLFF
>TRBD1|TRBJ2-7|TRBV5-1|once
TGCGCCAGCAGCTTTGGGACAGGACAATACGAGCAGTACTTC
CASSFGTGQYEQYF
>-|TRBJ2-5|TRBV6-2/TRBV6-3|once
TGTGCCAGCAGTTCCTCATCGCCCTTGGTTCGAGGGGAGACCCAGTACTTC
CASSSSSPLVRGETQYF
>-|TRBJ2-1|TRBV29-1|-
TGCAGCGCCCCGGGATACAATGAGCAGTTCTTC
CSAPGYNEQFF
>TRBD2|TRBJ2-7|TRBV27|-
TGTGCCAGCAGTTTACGGCTAGCGGGAGACTACGAGCAGTACTTC
CASSLRLAGDYEQYF
>-|TRBJ2-2|TRBV20-1|-
TGCAGTGCTAGTCGGGGGTCAAACGGGGAGCTGTTTTTT
CSASRGSNGELFF
>TRBD2|TRBJ2-1|TRBV6-6|-
TGTGCCACCTCCTATCCGGGAGGGGAATCGAATGAGCAGTTCTTC
CATSYPGGESNEQFF
>TRBD1|TRBJ1-2|TRBV24-1|-
TGTGCCACCAGGGGACAGGGTGCCGATAACTATGGCTACACCTTC
CATRGQGADNYGYTF
>-|TRBJ1-1|TRBV3-1/TRBV3-2|-
TGTGCCAGCAGCCCGATACTGACAAAGAAAGCTTTCTTT
CASSPILTKKAFF
>-|TRBJ1-1|TRBV7-9|-
TGTGCCAGCAGCCCCCGGTCCCAGGGGATGAACACTGAAGCTTTCTTT
CASSPRSQGMNTEAFF